This T cell receptor (beta chain) was observed in a study of cytomegalovirus exposure and HLA in healthy donors (dated by TCRdb to the late 2010s). Regarding the study in general: According to an earlier analysis of 550 to 700 of the donors, some 170 million T cells yielded over 100 million unique TCR beta sequences and 250 to 350 Gb of sequence data. Roughly 310 gigabases of sequencing data and tens of millions of unique TCR sequences were included in an early release covering 550 to 800 HLA-typed donors. Of the roughly 400 genotyped donors, approximately 83% fell in the genetic ancestry cluster associated with self-reported Caucasian donors. The study aimed to test whether cataloging public T cell receptors could reveal signatures of past pathogen exposure. Using immunosequencing, the study profiled T cell repertoires from 500 to 800 subjects and related those repertoires to cytomegalovirus serostatus. In addition to the first cohort of 500 to 850 subjects, a separate validation cohort of 120 different subjects was used. The study combined high-throughput TCR immunosequencing, statistical association of individual TCRs with disease status, and machine learning to predict cytomegalovirus infection status. A later analysis re-analyzed previously published TCR beta repertoires from about 730 donors and added high-resolution HLA genotyping to study TCR occurrence patterns. Rather than drawing on any new phenotypic data, the later analysis identified candidate immune exposures from TCR beta sequences and the way those sequences occurred across donors. An earlier analysis of 500 to 750 of the donors applied high-throughput TCR beta sequencing to assess whether each TCR beta V gene segment acted as functional or pseudogenic. Donor age, sex, ethnicity and CMV serostatus were compiled alongside the repertoire data. Genome-wide SNP genotypes for about 60% of the roughly 670 donors were used in a later genetic analysis, which treated that subset as a discovery cohort. All discovery cohort repertoires had been generated on a single sequencing platform. Both class I and class II loci were covered by HLA typing, at four-digit resolution. The number of donors typed differed by locus, with about 629-630 for A, B, C, DRB1 and DQB1, more than 500 for DQA1, under 610 for DPA1, and some 450 for DPB1. Because of strong linkage in the cohort, roughly 5 DR-DQ haplotypes were treated as single units for association and clustering. On average, roughly 240,000 unique TCR beta nucleotide sequences were sequenced per donor among 398 genotyped donors of the cohort, with roughly a sixth of those sequences being non-productive. The research as a whole found: A later genetic analysis associated a missense DCLRE1C variant with V-gene and J-gene trimming of TCR beta chains, and an independent cohort replicated the association. According to a later analysis, TCR association rates differed among HLA loci, with DRB1 alleles showing the most associated TCRs and HLA-C alleles showing the fewest. In an earlier analysis of some 640 of the donors, most TCR beta V segments were observed in productive rearrangements about 87% or about 30% of the time, broadly matching IMGT annotations. A cluster of highly shared sequence variants was judged likely to represent a technical artifact of the sequencing pipeline. A later analysis found that most CMV-associated TCR beta chains appeared HLA-restricted, with HLA associations seemingly driven largely by CMV exposure. Because the 87-base-pair reads could not distinguish some IMGT-functional V segments, including TRBV6-2 and TRBV6-3, those segments were excluded. The study listed 150 to 200 TCR beta chains as associated with cytomegalovirus. In a later analysis, some 17,000 TCR beta sequences were associated with specific HLA alleles at a false discovery rate of 0.05. In both the original and validation cohorts, the classifier was reported to diagnose cytomegalovirus status with high specificity and sensitivity. A few of the identified cytomegalovirus-associated TCR beta chains were confirmed in vitro to be specific for cytomegalovirus antigens. Most TCR sequences were observed very rarely across donors, whereas some public TCRs were present in many individuals. A further reported finding was that TCR beta sequences accurately predicted the HLA-A and HLA-B alleles for most subjects in the first cohort. HLA typing was unavailable for some donors at each locus, so association tests used only the typed subset. This cohort had only TCR beta chains sequenced, and the lack of alpha or paired-chain data limited which features could be detected. In a later analysis, HLA-associated TCR beta chains were found to be more clonally expanded and to have lower generation probabilities than equally common non-associated chains. When HLA alleles, especially DR and DQ, strongly co-occurred, attributing TCR associations to individual alleles was difficult. The authors suggested that the approach could potentially be generalized to other disease states and immunological phenotypes. According to a later genetic analysis, donors in an Asian-associated ancestry cluster had fewer N-insertions in productive TCRs than the approximately 700-donor mean. Linkage disequilibrium might explain the correlated functional status among segregating V segments, but an unknown experimental factor could not be excluded. The only immune exposure information available for the cohort was CMV serostatus. Several of the top co-occurrence clusters appeared to be linked to parvovirus B19, influenza, CMV and Epstein-Barr virus, according to a later analysis. Presence/absence analyses assumed roughly uniform sequencing depth across donors, an assumption that may not hold. The earlier analysis of approximately 560 of the donors excluded roughly 16 rarely observed V segments, including chromosome 9 orphons, because counts were too low.

The cohort was made up of approximately 670 healthy bone marrow donors. Cohort members were all nominally healthy when sampled, although unrecorded immune exposures were likely present. The donor was CMV seronegative and belonged to the group of several hundred seronegative cohort members. A peripheral blood sample was provided by each donor, and peripheral blood mononuclear cells were used for TCR beta sequencing. The Qiagen DNeasy Blood Extraction Kit was used to extract genomic DNA from the blood cell samples. As regards this clone: No cognate antigen has been identified for it. No base-level quality is on record; no much larger clone is a single base apart.

From the cysteine up to the phenylalanine, the CDR3 has a length of 16 residues. Only the CDR3 part of the read is kept: 48 bases, read in frame from the first base. V lost 4 bases and J lost 7 bases, and the count of bases not matched to a germline gene is 15. The germline V gene (reference sequence) specifies LNHDA as CDR1 and SQIVND as CDR2. Receptor libraries were prepared by the immunoSEQ multiplex PCR assay. The multiplex PCR relied on a mix of 60 forward primers for TCR Vbeta segments and 13 reverse primers for TCR Jbeta segments. The CDR3 region of rearranged TCR beta genes was amplified from genomic DNA with a multiplex PCR assay. The Illumina HiSeq System was used to sequence the amplified TCR beta libraries as 87-base-pair reads. From the authors' description of their analysis: A later analysis counted about 80 million unique TCR beta chains across the 500 to 850 repertoires, and roughly 9.9 million of these chains were shared by at least two donors. A nearest-neighbor algorithm error-corrected the raw reads and collapsed the reads into unique sequences, merging closely related sequences to remove PCR and sequencing errors. Alignment of CDR3 sequences to IMGT reference sequences was used to assign V, D and J gene segments. For a sequence to be retained, a match of at least six nucleotides to both a V gene segment and a J gene segment was required. A rearrangement counted as productive if the CDR3 had no stop codons and remained in frame with V and J, and every other rearrangement counted as non-productive. CDR3 was defined by IMGT convention, running from the second conserved V-encoded cysteine to the conserved J-encoded phenylalanine. The earlier analysis of about 560 of the donors excluded any sequence lacking an unambiguous match to a single V gene segment. In an earlier analysis of more than 500 of the donors, a V segment was called functional when productive rearrangements were above 56.7%, and segregating when the standard deviation between donors exceeded 5%. A statistical classification framework was built for diagnosing cytomegalovirus status from the catalog of TCR beta chain sequences. In a later analysis, V and J genes were assigned by comparing TCR nucleotide sequences against IMGT/GENE-DB human TR gene sequences. In a later analysis, CDR3 sequences and most-parsimonious VDJ recombination scenarios were assigned using the TCRdist pipeline. A later analysis defined each TCR beta chain by its CDR3 amino acid sequence plus V-gene family, and excluded reads lacking a unique V-gene family. To address suspected cross-contamination and a sequencing artifact, a later analysis removed approximately 590 highly shared, low-generation-probability nucleotide sequences. A later analysis calculated a clonal expansion index for each public chain from normalized within-repertoire ranks of inferred template counts. A later analysis computed generation probabilities with a VDJ recombination model fitted to out-of-frame rearrangements, and checked the results against IGoR. Hypergeometric tests were used in a later analysis to score TCR-TCR, TCR-HLA and TCR-CMV co-occurrence, with a repertoire-size bias correction applied to the TCR pairs. False discovery rates were estimated in a later analysis by permuting HLA or CMV assignments 20 times. In a later analysis, co-occurring TCRs were grouped with DBSCAN, and TCRdist sequence similarity was added when clustering was performed within HLA-allele-positive subsets. For co-occurrence clustering, repertoires with fewer than 30,000 or more than 120,000 public chains were excluded, along with about five repertoires with anomalous nucleotide sharing. TCRdb provides this immuneACCESS table in a form limited to in-frame rearrangements. Some clones are lacking; in checked studies, under half of them reflect an unresolved V gene, and why the rest are absent is not known. V and J calls and clone size come straight from that table; D and trimming were deduced from the DNA. The sample records fewer than 200,000 clones, roughly 74% of which are singletons. The top ten clonotypes cover roughly 3% of the sample.

Sequencing was done on a sample of PBMCs. The rearrangement combines TRBV19 with TRBJ1-2, with 7 bases matching TRBD1. The clonotype was recovered from a female donor in good health and CMV-seronegative. The CDR3 amino acid sequence is: CASSRPETGIPTGYTF. The nucleotides are TGTGCCAGTAGTAGACCGGAGACAGGGATTCCGACTGGCTACACCTTC. With all but the CDR3 taken from the reference TRBV19 and TRBJ1-2 genes, the full variable domain is: DGGITQSPKYLFRKEGQNVTLSCEQNLNHDAMYWYRQDPGQGLRLIYYSQIVNDFQKGDIAEGYSVSREKKESFPLTVTSAQKNPTAFYLCASSRPETGIPTGYTFGSGTRLTVV.